This note documents a single TCR beta chain sequence. Its target is unknown. The data are from a study of cytomegalovirus exposure and HLA in healthy donors. The study, taken as a whole, reports: Testing in vitro showed a few CMV-associated chains specific for CMV antigens. In a later analysis, donors in an Asian-associated ancestry cluster reportedly had fewer N-insertions in productive TCRs than the cohort mean. Most CMV-associated TCR beta chains appeared HLA-restricted in a later analysis.

CDR3 size: 15 residues. The germline V gene has CDR1 SEHNR and CDR2 FQNEAQ (reference sequence). The V and J ends lost 5 bases and 6 bases respectively, with 17 bases between them. The primer mix had 60 Vbeta and 13 Jbeta primers. The table came from immunoSEQ multiplex PCR; TCRdb's copy has only in-frame clones and leaves some out. In the table there are a few hundred thousand clones, 70% to 85% of which are singletons. The source material was PBMCs. The V call is TRBV7-9, the J call TRBJ1-5; D perhaps matches TRBD1 (5 bases). This sequence was found in a girl aged 2-10 years in good health and CMV-seronegative. The CDR3 sequence is CASSPNGRVPQPQHF. The CDR3 DNA follows: TGTGCCAGCAGCCCTAATGGCAGGGTTCCTCAGCCCCAGCATTTT.